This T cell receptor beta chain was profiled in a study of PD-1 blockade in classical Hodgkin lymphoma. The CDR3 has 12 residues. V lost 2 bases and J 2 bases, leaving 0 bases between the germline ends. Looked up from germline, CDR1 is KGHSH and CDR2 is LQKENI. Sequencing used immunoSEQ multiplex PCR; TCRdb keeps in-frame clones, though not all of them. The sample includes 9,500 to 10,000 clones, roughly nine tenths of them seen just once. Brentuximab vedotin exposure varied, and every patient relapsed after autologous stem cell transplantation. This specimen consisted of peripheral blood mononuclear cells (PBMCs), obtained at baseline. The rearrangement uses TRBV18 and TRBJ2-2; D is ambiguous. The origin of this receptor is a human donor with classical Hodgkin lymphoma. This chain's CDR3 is CASSPNTGELFF. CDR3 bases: TGTGCCAGCTCACCAAACACCGGGGAGCTGTTTTTT.